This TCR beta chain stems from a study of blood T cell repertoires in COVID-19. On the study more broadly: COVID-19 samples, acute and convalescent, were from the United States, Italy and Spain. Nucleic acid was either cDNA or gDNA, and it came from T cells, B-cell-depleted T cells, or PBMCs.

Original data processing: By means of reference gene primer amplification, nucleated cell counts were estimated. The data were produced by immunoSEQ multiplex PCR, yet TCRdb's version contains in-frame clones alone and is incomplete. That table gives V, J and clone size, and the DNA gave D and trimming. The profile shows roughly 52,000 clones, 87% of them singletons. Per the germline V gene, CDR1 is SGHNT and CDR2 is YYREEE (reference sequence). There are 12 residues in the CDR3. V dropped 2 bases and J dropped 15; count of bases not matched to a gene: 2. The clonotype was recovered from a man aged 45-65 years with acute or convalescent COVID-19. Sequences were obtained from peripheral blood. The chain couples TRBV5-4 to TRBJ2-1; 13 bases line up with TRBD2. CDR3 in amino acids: CASSLLAGGRFF. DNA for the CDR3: TGTGCCAGCAGCTTACTAGCGGGAGGGCGGTTCTTC.